This is a list of T cell receptor beta chains from one sample in a study of cytomegalovirus exposure and HLA in healthy donors. TCRdb's table, derived via immunoSEQ multiplex PCR, lists solely in-frame clones and lacks some. Here the sample spans 200,000 to 250,000 clones, roughly 80% being singletons. Sequencing was performed on PBMCs. These TCRs come from a young woman in good health and CMV-seronegative. CDR3s include the opening cysteine and the closing phenylalanine or tryptophan. The D gene is left open where the match is weak. Where a row states a size, it is once, few, many or the class of an expanded clone; other rows omit it.

CDR3 length,J gene,clone size,V gene,D gene,CDR3 protein,CDR3 DNA
14,TRBJ2-5,few,TRBV6-1,TRBD1,CASKIDRGRETQYF,TGTGCCAGCAAAATCGACAGGGGGCGTGAGACCCAGTACTTC
15,TRBJ1-2,-,TRBV10-3,TRBD1,CAISESKGQGGGYTF,TGTGCCATCAGTGAGTCGAAGGGACAGGGCGGTGGCTACACCTTC
16,TRBJ2-1,-,TRBV27,-,CASSPTPGRQAIEQFF,TGTGCCAGCAGTCCCACCCCGGGCAGGCAGGCGATTGAGCAGTTCTTC
13,TRBJ2-1,few,TRBV7-2,-,CASSLEAGDEQFF,TGTGCCAGCAGCTTAGAGGCCGGGGATGAGCAGTTCTTC
14,TRBJ1-1,-,TRBV2,-,CASSEGVRNTEAFF,TGTGCCAGCAGTGAAGGGGTGCGAAACACTGAAGCTTTCTTT
15,TRBJ2-7,-,TRBV6-1,TRBD1,CASNDPGGAVGEQYF,TGTGCCAGCAACGACCCAGGGGGCGCGGTCGGCGAGCAGTACTTC
14,TRBJ2-5,-,TRBV5-1,-,CASSPLGSQETQYF,TGCGCCAGCAGCCCGCTAGGGTCCCAAGAGACCCAGTACTTC
15,TRBJ2-2,-,TRBV6-5,TRBD1,CASSPGQAEGGELFF,TGTGCCAGCAGTCCCGGACAGGCAGAGGGCGGGGAGCTGTTTTTT
15,TRBJ2-3,-,TRBV18,TRBD1,CASSPGTGSTDTQYF,TGTGCCAGCTCCCCGGGGACAGGGAGCACAGATACGCAGTATTTT
15,TRBJ2-7,once,TRBV2,TRBD1,CASSVDRGSAYEQYF,TGTGCCAGCAGTGTCGACAGGGGGTCCGCCTACGAGCAGTACTTC
16,TRBJ1-2,-,TRBV13,-,CASSQGTSIRNYGYTF,TGTGCCAGCAGCCAAGGGACATCCATTCGTAACTATGGCTACACCTTC
16,TRBJ1-1,-,TRBV2,TRBD1,CASRAGVRGPNTEAFF,TGTGCCAGCAGAGCGGGGGTCAGGGGGCCTAACACTGAAGCTTTCTTT
15,TRBJ1-2,-,TRBV6-1,TRBD1,CASSEGTDSYQSRTF,TGTGCCAGCAGTGAGGGGACAGACAGCTATCAGTCTAGAACCTTC
18,TRBJ1-2,-,TRBV6-1,TRBD1,CASSANPGGAESIYGYTF,TGTGCCAGCAGTGCTAACCCAGGGGGCGCGGAGTCCATTTATGGCTACACCTTC
11,TRBJ1-2,few,TRBV2,-,CASGPQIGYTF,TGTGCCAGCGGGCCCCAGATAGGCTACACCTTC
16,TRBJ2-1,-,TRBV5-1,TRBD2,CASSGGLAGVGNEQFF,TGCGCCAGCAGCGGGGGACTAGCGGGGGTAGGGAATGAGCAGTTCTTC
12,TRBJ1-4,-,TRBV11-2,-,CASSLSREKLFF,TGTGCCAGCAGCCTTTCCCGTGAAAAACTGTTTTTT
13,TRBJ2-1,-,TRBV27,TRBD2,CASRTSGSNEQFF,TGTGCCTCCAGGACTAGCGGGAGTAATGAGCAGTTCTTC
16,TRBJ1-2,-,TRBV5-5,TRBD1,CASSLPGTGLMYGYTF,TGTGCCAGCAGCCTCCCCGGGACAGGGTTAATGTATGGCTACACCTTC
16,TRBJ2-1,-,TRBV10-2,TRBD2,CASRGTGLGRNNEQFF,TGCGCCAGCCGGGGAACGGGACTAGGTCGGAACAATGAGCAGTTCTTC
14,TRBJ1-2,-,TRBV30,-,CAWSVGAGSYGYTF,TGTGCCTGGAGTGTAGGGGCAGGGTCTTATGGCTACACCTTC
16,TRBJ2-1,-,TRBV6-6,-,CASKRGSLDSYNEQFF,TGTGCCAGCAAACGGGGGTCGTTGGACAGCTACAATGAGCAGTTCTTC
14,TRBJ2-5,-,TRBV27,TRBD2,CATGRSGIAETQYF,TGTGCCACGGGGAGGAGCGGGATAGCGGAGACCCAGTACTTC
13,TRBJ2-7,-,TRBV27,-,CASSPGLSYEQYF,TGTGCCAGCAGCCCGGGACTCTCGTACGAGCAGTACTTC
12,TRBJ2-3,-,TRBV5-1,-,CASSSRTDTQYF,TGCGCCAGCAGCTCACGCACAGATACGCAGTATTTT
13,TRBJ2-5,-,TRBV30,-,CAWSVGREETQYF,TGTGCCTGGAGTGTCGGCAGGGAAGAGACCCAGTACTTC
15,TRBJ1-1,-,TRBV28,-,CASRFTGRSSTEAFF,TGTGCCAGCAGATTTACGGGGAGATCGAGCACTGAAGCTTTCTTT
15,TRBJ2-3,-,TRBV6-5,-,CASSSDPASTDTQYF,TGTGCCAGCAGTTCGGACCCGGCTAGCACAGATACGCAGTATTTT
17,TRBJ2-6,-,TRBV7-3,TRBD1,CASSLQGALSGANVLTF,TGTGCCAGCAGCCTTCAGGGGGCGCTTTCTGGGGCCAACGTCCTGACTTTC
18,TRBJ2-7,-,TRBV5-1,TRBD2,CASSPGLAGGRRPYEQYF,TGCGCCAGCAGCCCCGGACTAGCGGGAGGTCGCCGCCCCTACGAGCAGTACTTC
14,TRBJ1-3,-,TRBV30,-,CAWSGTAAGNTIYF,TGTGCCTGGAGTGGGACAGCAGCTGGAAACACCATATATTTT
14,TRBJ1-1,-,TRBV5-6,-,CASSLYGKNTEAFF,TGTGCCAGCAGCTTGTACGGTAAGAACACTGAAGCTTTCTTT
13,TRBJ1-1,-,TRBV9,-,CASSAGENTEAFF,TGTGCCAGCAGCGCCGGGGAGAACACTGAAGCTTTCTTT
13,TRBJ1-1,-,TRBV2,-,CASSVLSEPEAFF,TGTGCCAGCAGCGTCCTTTCCGAACCTGAAGCTTTCTTT
14,TRBJ2-7,-,TRBV30,-,CAWSGGGGSYEQYF,TGTGCCTGGAGTGGAGGGGGAGGTTCCTACGAGCAGTACTTC
14,TRBJ1-6,-,TRBV19,-,CASSVTGAGSPLHF,TGTGCCAGTAGCGTTACTGGCGCGGGGTCACCCCTCCACTTT
15,TRBJ2-3,-,TRBV7-2,-,CASSLAPVGTDTQYF,TGTGCCAGCAGCTTAGCTCCGGTGGGCACAGATACGCAGTATTTT
15,TRBJ2-7,-,TRBV9,-,CASSVAQGSGYEQYF,TGTGCCAGCAGCGTAGCTCAGGGTTCGGGCTACGAGCAGTACTTC
16,TRBJ1-5,-,TRBV7-8,TRBD1,CATGKDRMNSNQPQHF,TGTGCCACAGGGAAGGACAGGATGAATAGCAATCAGCCCCAGCATTTT
14,TRBJ1-1,-,TRBV5-1,TRBD1,CASSQSTGDTEAFF,TGCGCCAGCAGCCAGTCGACAGGGGACACTGAAGCTTTCTTT
12,TRBJ2-1,few,TRBV11-2,TRBD1,CASRSTGNEQFF,TGTGCCAGCAGGTCGACAGGGAATGAGCAGTTCTTC
16,TRBJ2-7,once,TRBV2,-,CASSPYPPRQDYEQYF,TGTGCCAGCAGTCCTTACCCGCCCCGACAGGACTACGAGCAGTACTTC
16,TRBJ1-1,-,TRBV19,-,CASVTGDGMMNTEAFF,TGTGCCAGCGTCACCGGGGACGGCATGATGAACACTGAAGCTTTCTTT
15,TRBJ1-2,-,TRBV18,-,CASSQALTGRHGYTF,TGTGCCAGCTCACAAGCGTTAACAGGGAGGCATGGCTACACCTTC
13,TRBJ1-2,-,TRBV27,-,CASSFGGVYGYTF,TGTGCCAGCAGTTTCGGGGGCGTCTATGGCTACACCTTC
12,TRBJ2-7,once,TRBV29-1,TRBD1,CRVDRFSYEQYF,TGCAGGGTGGACAGGTTCTCCTACGAGCAGTACTTC